This T cell receptor beta chain is drawn from a study of T cell changes during pregnancy in multiple sclerosis. J was trimmed by 3 bases and V by 3 bases; bases with no gene match: 5. CDR1 is SQVTM and CDR2 is ANQGSEA in the germline V gene. This CDR3 region has 13 residues. TCRdb's table, derived via immunoSEQ multiplex PCR, lists solely in-frame clones and lacks some. In the table there are under 45,000 clones, about nine tenths of which are singletons. The sequence was collected from a female donor in good health, enrolled as a control in a pregnancy study. The source was CD4+ T cells from peripheral blood mononuclear cells, collected in the second trimester of pregnancy. The rearrangement links TRBV29-1 to TRBJ2-7; 7 bases agree with TRBD1. CDR3: CSVDSAGGYEQYF. The CDR3 DNA reads as TGCAGCGTTGACAGTGCAGGGGGCTACGAGCAGTACTTC.